The entry below gives a single TCR beta chain sequence along with its context. Its antigen remains undetermined. Its ends do not fully match the called genes, so a read error is possible. These data belong to a study of tumor and adjacent non-tumor tissue in lung cancer (dated by TCRdb to 2017 to 2018). Some background on the complete study: By cancer type, the cohort comprised approximately twelve adenocarcinoma patients, a couple of squamous cell carcinoma patients and 1 small cell lung cancer patient. The 15 or so patients were aged about 30 to 80 years, included ten or so men and 5 women, and had TNM stage I to III disease. Sequencing generated a total of 120 million or so productive TCRbeta reads, averaging about 4.2 million reads per sample. Bulk TCRbeta repertoires were compared between lung tumor tissue and matched distant non-tumor lung tissue obtained from roughly 16 lung cancer patients. For each patient, one tumor sample and one normal lung sample were taken, giving around 31 paired specimens that underwent TCRbeta CDR3 sequencing.

Preparation of the library involved multiplex PCR. The data were produced on an Illumina HiSeq 2500. TCRbeta libraries were built by three rounds of nested PCR using primers (Table S4), following protocols modified from ARM-PCR. Before sequencing, PCR products in the 200-500 bp range were cut out of the gel and cleaned up using the QIAquick gel extraction kit. Per the original workflow: Trimmomatic was used to clean the reads, FLASH was used to merge the reads into complete CDR3 sequences, and MiTCR was used to assign the reads to V(D)J germline segments. Clonal diversity was calculated as the inverse Simpson's index using VDJtools. In-frame sequences lacking a premature stop codon were counted as productive reads. TCRdb handled the public reads itself, with Q25 trimming in fastp and clone calling in MiXCR, and kept productive beta chains. Each CDR3 protein appears once, grouped with its most common genes and DNA. The authors' filters were not applied to this entry. In this sample the table shows 69,000 or so distinct CDR3 sequences, 73% of which occur a single time. The ten most abundant clones make up approximately 28% of the sample.

CDR1 and CDR2, per the germline V gene, are SQVTM and ANQGSEA. Inclusive of the bounding cysteine and phenylalanine, the CDR3 is 12 residues long. Only the CDR3 DNA is retained, 36 bases long and in frame from the first base. The study at large found these results: A significantly larger cumulative share of the repertoire was made up by the top 100 clones in normal lung than in tumor tissue. Only about 14 patients were in the cohort, and the authors stated that larger samples and more detailed clinical data are needed. Younger patients had significantly higher TCR diversity, and higher tumor TCR diversity was associated with shorter overall and disease-free survival. The sequencing platform is not named in the methods, and unique molecular identifiers are not mentioned. TCR diversity (inverse Simpson) was significantly higher in tumor than in normal lung tissue (roughly 430 vs 170, P = 0.0075, Mann-Whitney U test). Because peripheral blood was not sequenced, the blood TCRbeta repertoires of the lung cancer patients in the study went unexamined.

RNA was isolated from bulk unsorted tissue, and RNA quality was assessed with a NanoDrop ND-1000 and an Agilent 2100. Donors were newly diagnosed lung cancer patients admitted for thoracic surgery in China between August and November 2014, without prior chemotherapy. Anyone who had undergone radiotherapy or chemotherapy before, or who had another cancer at the same time, was left out of the study. Pieces of surgical tissue measuring about 1-2.1 cm3 were kept in RNAlater solution and stored at -80 degrees C until use. The sequenced material came from lung tumor tissue. The source is a man between 60 and 75 years old with non-small cell lung cancer. The chain joins TRBV29-1 to TRBJ2-2, and TRBD1 aligns with 8 junction nucleotides. CDR3 sequence: CSVPAGGGEPFF. The bases read TGTAGCGTTCCCGCAGGGGGCGGGGAGCCGTTTTTT.